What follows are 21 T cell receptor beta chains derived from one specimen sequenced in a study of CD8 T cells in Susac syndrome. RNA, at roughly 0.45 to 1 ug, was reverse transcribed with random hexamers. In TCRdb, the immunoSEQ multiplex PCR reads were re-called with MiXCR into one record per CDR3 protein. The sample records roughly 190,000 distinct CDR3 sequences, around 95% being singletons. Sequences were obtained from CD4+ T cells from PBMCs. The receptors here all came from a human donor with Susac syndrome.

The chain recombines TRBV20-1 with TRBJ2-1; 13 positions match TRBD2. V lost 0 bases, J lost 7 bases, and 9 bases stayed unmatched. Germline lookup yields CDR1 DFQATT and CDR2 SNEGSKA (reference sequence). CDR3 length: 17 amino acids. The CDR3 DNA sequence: TGCAGTGCTAGAGATTTCGGACTAGCGGGGGTAAGGAATGAGCAGTTCTTC. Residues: CSARDFGLAGVRNEQFF.

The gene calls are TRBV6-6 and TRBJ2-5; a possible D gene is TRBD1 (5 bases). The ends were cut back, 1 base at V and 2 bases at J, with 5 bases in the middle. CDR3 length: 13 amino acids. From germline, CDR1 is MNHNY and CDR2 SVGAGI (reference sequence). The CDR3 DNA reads TGTGCCAGCAGTTACTACAGGCAAGAGACCCAGTACTTC. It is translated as CASSYYRQETQYF.

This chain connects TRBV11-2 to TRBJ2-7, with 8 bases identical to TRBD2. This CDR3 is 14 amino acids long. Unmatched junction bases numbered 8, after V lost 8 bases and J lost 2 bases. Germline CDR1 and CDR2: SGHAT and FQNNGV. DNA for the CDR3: TGTGCCAGCCACCGGGCGGGGGGCCCCTACGAGCAGTACTTC. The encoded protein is CASHRAGGPYEQYF.

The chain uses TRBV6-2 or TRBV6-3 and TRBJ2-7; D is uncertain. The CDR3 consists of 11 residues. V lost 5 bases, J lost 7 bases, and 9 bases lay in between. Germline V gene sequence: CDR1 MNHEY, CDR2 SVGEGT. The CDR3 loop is CASSTTGEQYF. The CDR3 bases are TGTGCCAGCAGTACGACCGGGGAGCAGTACTTC.

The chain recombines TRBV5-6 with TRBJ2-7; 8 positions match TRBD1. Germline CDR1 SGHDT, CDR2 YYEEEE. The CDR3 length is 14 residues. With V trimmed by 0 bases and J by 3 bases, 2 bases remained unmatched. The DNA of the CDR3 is TGTGCCAGCAGCTTGGCCAGGGGGCACTACGAGCAGTACTTC. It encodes CASSLARGHYEQYF.

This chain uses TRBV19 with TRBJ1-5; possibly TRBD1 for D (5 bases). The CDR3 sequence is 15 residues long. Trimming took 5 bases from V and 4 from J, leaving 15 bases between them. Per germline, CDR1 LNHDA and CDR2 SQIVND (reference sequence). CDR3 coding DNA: TGTGCCAGTAGTTCCGGGACCGAGAATAATCAGCCCCAGCATTTT. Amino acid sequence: CASSSGTENNQPQHF.

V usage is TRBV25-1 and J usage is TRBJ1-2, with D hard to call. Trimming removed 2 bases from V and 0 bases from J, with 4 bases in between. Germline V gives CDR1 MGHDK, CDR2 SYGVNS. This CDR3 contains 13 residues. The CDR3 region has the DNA TGTGCCAGCAGTGAAGGAGCTAACTATGGCTACACCTTC. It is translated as CASSEGANYGYTF.

CDR3 region: CASSQDSYGGTQYF. CDR3 nucleotide sequence: TGTGCCAGCAGCCAAGATAGTTACGGCGGGACCCAGTACTTC. The J gene is TRBJ2-5, the V gene TRBV3-1; no reliable D call. The V end was cut by 0 bases, the J end by 7 bases, with 12 bases between. Germline CDR1 reads LGHDT; CDR2 reads YNNKEL (reference sequence). The CDR3 has 14 amino acids.

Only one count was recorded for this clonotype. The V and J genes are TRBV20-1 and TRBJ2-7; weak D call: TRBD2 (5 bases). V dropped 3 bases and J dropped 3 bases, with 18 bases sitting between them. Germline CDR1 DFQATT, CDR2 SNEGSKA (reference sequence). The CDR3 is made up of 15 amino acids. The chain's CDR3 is CSASHTSIGRYEQYF. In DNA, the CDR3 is TGCAGTGCTAGCCACACTAGTATCGGCCGCTACGAGCAGTACTTC.

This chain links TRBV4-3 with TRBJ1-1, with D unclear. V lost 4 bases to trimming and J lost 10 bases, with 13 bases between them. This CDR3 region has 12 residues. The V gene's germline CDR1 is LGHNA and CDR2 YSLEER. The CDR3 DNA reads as TGCGCCAGCAGCCGCGGACCCGAGGGAGCTTTCTTT. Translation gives CASSRGPEGAFF.

The CDR3 region has the DNA TGTGCCAGCAGCTTAGGCGGGGTTCCCTCCTACGAGCAGTACTTC. This sequence encodes CASSLGGVPSYEQYF. The rearrangement links TRBV7-2 to TRBJ2-7; TRBD2 might be the D (6 bases). V was cut by 1 base and J by 0 bases, with 10 bases left in between. CDR1 and CDR2 from the germline V gene are SGHTA and FQGNSA. This CDR3 has 15 amino acids.

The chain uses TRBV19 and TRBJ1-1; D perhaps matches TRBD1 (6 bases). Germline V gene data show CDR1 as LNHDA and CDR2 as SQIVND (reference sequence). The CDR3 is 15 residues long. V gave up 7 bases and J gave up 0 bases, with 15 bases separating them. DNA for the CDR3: TGTGCCAGTAACAGCGCTCCAGGGGTGAACACTGAAGCTTTCTTT. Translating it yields CASNSAPGVNTEAFF.

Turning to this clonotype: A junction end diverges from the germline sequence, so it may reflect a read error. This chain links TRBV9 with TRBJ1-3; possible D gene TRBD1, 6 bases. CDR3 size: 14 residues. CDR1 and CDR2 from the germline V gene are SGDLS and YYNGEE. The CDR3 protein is CTSSVTGSGNTIYF. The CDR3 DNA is TGTACCAGCAGCGTGACAGGATCTGGAAACACCATATATTTT.

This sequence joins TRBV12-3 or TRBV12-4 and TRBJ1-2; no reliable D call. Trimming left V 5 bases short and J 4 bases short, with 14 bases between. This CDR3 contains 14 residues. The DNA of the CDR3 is TGTGCCAGCAGTCCCCGGACTCGCACCTATGGCTACACCTTC. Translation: CASSPRTRTYGYTF.

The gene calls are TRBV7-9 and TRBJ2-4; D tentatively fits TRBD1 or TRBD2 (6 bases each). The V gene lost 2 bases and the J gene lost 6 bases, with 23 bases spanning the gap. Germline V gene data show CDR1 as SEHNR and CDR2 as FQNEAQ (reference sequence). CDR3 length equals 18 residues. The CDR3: CASSLSGNGGVPGNIQYF. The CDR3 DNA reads TGTGCCAGCAGCTTATCAGGGAACGGGGGCGTACCAGGAAACATTCAGTACTTC.

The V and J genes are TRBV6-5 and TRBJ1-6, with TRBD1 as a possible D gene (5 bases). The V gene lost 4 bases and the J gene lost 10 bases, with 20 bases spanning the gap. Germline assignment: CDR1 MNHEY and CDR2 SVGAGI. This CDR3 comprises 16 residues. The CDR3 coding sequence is TGTGCCAGCAGTTTGGAGCAGGGAGGTATTGGATCACCCCTCCACTTT. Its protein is CASSLEQGGIGSPLHF.

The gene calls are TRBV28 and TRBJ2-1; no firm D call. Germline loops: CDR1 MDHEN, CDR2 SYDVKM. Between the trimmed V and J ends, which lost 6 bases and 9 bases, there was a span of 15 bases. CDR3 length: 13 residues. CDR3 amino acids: CASRGSGYREQFF. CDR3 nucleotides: TGTGCCAGCAGGGGATCCGGATACCGTGAGCAGTTCTTC.

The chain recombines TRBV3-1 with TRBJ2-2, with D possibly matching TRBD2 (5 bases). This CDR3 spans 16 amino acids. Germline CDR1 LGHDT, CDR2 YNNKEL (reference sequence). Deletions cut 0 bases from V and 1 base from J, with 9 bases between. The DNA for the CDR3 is TGTGCCAGCAGCCAAGAGGTTAGCGAGAACACCGGGGAGCTGTTTTTT. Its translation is CASSQEVSENTGELFF. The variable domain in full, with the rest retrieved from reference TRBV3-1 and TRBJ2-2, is DTAVSQTPKYLVTQMGNDKSIKCEQNLGHDTMYWYKQDSKKFLKIMFSYNNKELIINETVPNRFSPKSPDKAHLNLHINSLELGDSAVYFCASSQEVSENTGELFFGEGSRLTVL.

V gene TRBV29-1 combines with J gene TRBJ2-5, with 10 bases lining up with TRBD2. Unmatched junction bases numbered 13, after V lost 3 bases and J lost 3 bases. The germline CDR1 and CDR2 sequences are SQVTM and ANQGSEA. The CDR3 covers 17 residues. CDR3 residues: CSVEPARLLAGKETQYF. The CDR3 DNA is TGCAGCGTTGAGCCAGCCCGCCTACTAGCGGGGAAAGAGACCCAGTACTTC.

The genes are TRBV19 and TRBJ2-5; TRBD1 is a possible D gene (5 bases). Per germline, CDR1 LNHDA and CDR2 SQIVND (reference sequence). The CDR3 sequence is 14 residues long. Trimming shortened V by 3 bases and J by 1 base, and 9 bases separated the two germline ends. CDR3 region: CASSIRTFQETQYF. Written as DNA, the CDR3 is TGTGCCAGTAGTATCCGGACATTCCAAGAGACCCAGTACTTC.

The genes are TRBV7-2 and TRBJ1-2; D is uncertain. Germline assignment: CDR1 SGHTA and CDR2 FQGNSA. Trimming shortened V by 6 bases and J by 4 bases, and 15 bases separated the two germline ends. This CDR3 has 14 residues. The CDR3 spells CASSSQQDTYGYTF. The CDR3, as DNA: TGTGCCAGCAGTTCACAACAAGACACCTATGGCTACACCTTC.